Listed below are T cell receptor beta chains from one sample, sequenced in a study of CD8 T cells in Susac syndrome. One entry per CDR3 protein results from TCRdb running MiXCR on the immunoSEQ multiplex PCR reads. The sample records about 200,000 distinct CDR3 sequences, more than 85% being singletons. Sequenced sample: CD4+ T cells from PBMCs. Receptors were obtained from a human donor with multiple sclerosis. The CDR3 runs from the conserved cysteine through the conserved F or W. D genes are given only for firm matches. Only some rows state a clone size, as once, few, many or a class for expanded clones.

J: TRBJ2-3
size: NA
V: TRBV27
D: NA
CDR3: CASSSRGARDTQYF
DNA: TGTGCCAGCAGTTCCCGTGGGGCCCGGGATACGCAGTATTTT

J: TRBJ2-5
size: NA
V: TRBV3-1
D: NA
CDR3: CASSLVAIETQYF
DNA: TGTGCCAGCAGCCTCGTCGCGATAGAGACCCAGTACTTC

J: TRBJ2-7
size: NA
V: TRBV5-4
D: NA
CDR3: CASSLRGAEQYF
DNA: TGTGCCAGCAGCTTGCGGGGAGCCGAGCAGTACTTC

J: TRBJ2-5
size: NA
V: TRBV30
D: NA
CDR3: CAWRQVQETQYF
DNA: TGTGCCTGGAGACAGGTCCAAGAGACCCAGTACTTC

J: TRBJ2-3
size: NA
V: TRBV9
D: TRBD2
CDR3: CASSVGGGRSTDTQYF
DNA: TGTGCCAGCAGCGTCGGGGGGGGCCGCAGCACAGATACGCAGTATTTT

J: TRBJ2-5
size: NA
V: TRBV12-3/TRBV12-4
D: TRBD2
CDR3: CASGSTSGGKETQYF
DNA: TGTGCCAGCGGATCGACTAGCGGGGGGAAAGAGACCCAGTACTTC

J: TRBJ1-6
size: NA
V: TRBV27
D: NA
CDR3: CASSKGTNSPLHF
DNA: TGTGCCAGCAGCAAGGGTACTAATTCACCCCTCCACTTT

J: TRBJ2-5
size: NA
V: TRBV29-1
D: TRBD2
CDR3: CSTPVGGGPGKTQYF
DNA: TGCAGCACCCCAGTGGGCGGGGGACCGGGGAAGACCCAGTACTTC

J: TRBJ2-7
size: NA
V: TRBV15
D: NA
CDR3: CATSRVQGSGSYEQYF
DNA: TGTGCCACCAGCAGAGTACAGGGAAGCGGCTCCTACGAGCAGTACTTC

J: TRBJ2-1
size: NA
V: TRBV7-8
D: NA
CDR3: CASSSPTNEQFF
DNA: TGTGCCAGCAGCTCCCCCACCAATGAGCAGTTCTTC

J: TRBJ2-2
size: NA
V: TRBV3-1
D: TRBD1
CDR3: CASRLATGVNTGELFF
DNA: TGTGCCAGCAGACTTGCGACAGGGGTTAACACCGGGGAGCTGTTTTTT

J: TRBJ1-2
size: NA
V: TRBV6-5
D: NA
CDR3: CASSYDAQGDGYTF
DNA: TGTGCCAGCAGTTACGATGCCCAGGGAGACGGCTACACCTTC

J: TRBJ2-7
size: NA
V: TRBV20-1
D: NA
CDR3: CSARADRNYEQYF
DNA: TGCAGTGCTAGAGCTGACAGAAATTACGAGCAGTACTTC

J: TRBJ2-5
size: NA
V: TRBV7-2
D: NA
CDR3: CASSLSGVKETQYF
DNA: TGTGCCAGCAGCTTATCCGGGGTTAAAGAGACCCAGTACTTC

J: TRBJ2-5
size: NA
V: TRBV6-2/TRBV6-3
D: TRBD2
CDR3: CASSSVGGARETQYF
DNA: TGTGCCAGCAGCAGCGTCGGGGGGGCTCGAGAGACCCAGTACTTC

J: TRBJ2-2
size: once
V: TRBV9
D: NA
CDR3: CASSASRGGTNTGELFF
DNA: TGTGCCAGCAGCGCTTCTCGGGGAGGTACGAACACCGGGGAGCTGTTTTTT

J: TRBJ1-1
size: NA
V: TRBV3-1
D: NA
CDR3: CASSQGVGSTEAFF
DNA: TGTGCCAGCAGCCAAGGAGTAGGGAGCACTGAAGCTTTCTTT

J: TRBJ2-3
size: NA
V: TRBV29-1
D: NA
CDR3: CSVSSTDTQYF
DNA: TGCAGCGTTTCTAGCACAGATACGCAGTATTTT

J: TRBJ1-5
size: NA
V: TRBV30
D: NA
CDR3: CAWSHGSNQPQHF
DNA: TGTGCCTGGAGTCACGGGAGCAATCAGCCCCAGCATTTT

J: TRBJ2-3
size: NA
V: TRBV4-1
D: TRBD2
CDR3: CASSSGGGRDTQYF
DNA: TGCGCCAGCAGCTCCGGGGGGGGCCGAGATACGCAGTATTTT

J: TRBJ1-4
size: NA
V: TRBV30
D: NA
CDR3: CALVVGPTGEKLFF
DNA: TGTGCCTTAGTGGTGGGGCCAACCGGGGAAAAACTGTTTTTT

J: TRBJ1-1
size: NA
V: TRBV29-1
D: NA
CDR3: CSAYRSVNTEAFF
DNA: TGCAGCGCCTACAGGTCCGTGAACACTGAAGCTTTCTTT

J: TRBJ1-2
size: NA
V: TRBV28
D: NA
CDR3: CASSLGQRLDGYTF
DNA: TGTGCCAGCAGTTTAGGACAGAGACTTGATGGCTACACCTTC

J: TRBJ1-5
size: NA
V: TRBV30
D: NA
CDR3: CAYSGVSNQPQHF
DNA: TGTGCCTATTCAGGGGTAAGCAATCAGCCCCAGCATTTT

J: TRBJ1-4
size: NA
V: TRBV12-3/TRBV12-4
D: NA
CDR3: CASSLRQDSSELFF
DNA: TGTGCCAGCAGTCTCCGACAGGATAGCTCGGAACTGTTTTTT

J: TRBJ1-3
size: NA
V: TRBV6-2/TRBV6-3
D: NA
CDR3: CASRGTTGNTIYF
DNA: TGTGCCAGCAGAGGGACGACAGGAAACACCATATATTTT

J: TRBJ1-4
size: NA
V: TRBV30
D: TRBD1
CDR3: CAWSGPGQKNEKLFF
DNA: TGTGCCTGGAGCGGGCCGGGACAGAAGAATGAAAAACTGTTTTTT

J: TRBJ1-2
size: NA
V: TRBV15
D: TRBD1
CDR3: CATSTVRGTDSYYGYTF
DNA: TGTGCCACCAGCACGGTACGGGGGACAGACTCTTACTATGGCTACACCTTC

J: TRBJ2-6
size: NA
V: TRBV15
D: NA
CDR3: CATSRGGRWSGANVLTF
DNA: TGTGCCACCAGCAGAGGGGGCAGATGGAGTGGGGCCAACGTCCTGACTTTC

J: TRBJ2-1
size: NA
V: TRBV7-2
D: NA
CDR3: CASLTDAGRIYNEQFF
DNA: TGTGCCAGCCTGACGGATGCGGGGAGAATCTACAATGAGCAGTTCTTC

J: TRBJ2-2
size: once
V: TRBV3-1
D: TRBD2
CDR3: CASSQRGGANTGELFF
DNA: TGTGCCAGCAGCCAACGCGGGGGGGCTAACACCGGGGAGCTGTTTTTT

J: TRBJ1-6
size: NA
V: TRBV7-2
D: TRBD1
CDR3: CASSETGVSPLHF
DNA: TGTGCCAGCAGCGAGACAGGGGTTTCACCCCTCCACTTT

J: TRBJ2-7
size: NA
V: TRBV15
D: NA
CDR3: CATSIDLTYEQYF
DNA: TGTGCCACCAGCATTGATCTTACTTACGAGCAGTACTTC

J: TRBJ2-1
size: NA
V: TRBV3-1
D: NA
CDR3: CASSRPMGGPDEQFF
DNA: TGTGCCAGCAGCCGTCCGATGGGGGGGCCTGATGAGCAGTTCTTC

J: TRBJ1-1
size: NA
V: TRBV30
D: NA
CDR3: CAWSTRTEAFF
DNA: TGTGCCTGGAGTACAAGGACTGAAGCTTTCTTT

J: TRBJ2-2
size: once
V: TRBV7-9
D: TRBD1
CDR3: CASSHLHSGQADTGELFF
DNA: TGTGCCAGCAGCCACCTTCATTCTGGACAGGCCGACACCGGGGAGCTGTTTTTT

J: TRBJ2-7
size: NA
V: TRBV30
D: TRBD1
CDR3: CAWSGTGVEQYF
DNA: TGTGCCTGGAGTGGGACAGGGGTTGAGCAGTACTTC

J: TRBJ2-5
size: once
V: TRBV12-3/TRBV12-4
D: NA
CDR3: CASSFLGRPRGTQYF
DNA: TGTGCCAGCAGTTTCTTGGGGCGACCGAGGGGGACCCAGTACTTC

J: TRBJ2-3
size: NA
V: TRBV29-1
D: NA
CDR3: CSVLDRKRSPSTDTQYF
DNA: TGCAGCGTTCTCGACAGAAAAAGATCTCCTAGCACAGATACGCAGTATTTT

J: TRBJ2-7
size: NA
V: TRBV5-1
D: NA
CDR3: CASRDGAFSYEQYF
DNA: TGCGCCAGCAGGGACGGAGCCTTCTCCTACGAGCAGTACTTC